The clone carrying this TCR beta chain has ten or more counts. The sample belongs to a study of neurological immune-mediated disorders. This CDR3 region has 15 residues. Germline V gene sequence: CDR1 SGHRS, CDR2 YFSETQ. The V gene lost 4 bases and the J gene lost 0 bases, with 11 bases spanning the gap. TCRdb passed the 5' RACE reads through MiXCR, listing each CDR3 protein once. The sample has about 14,000 distinct CDR3 sequences; 5.5% to 7% are singletons. The rearrangement joins TRBV5-1 to TRBJ2-4; weak D call: TRBD1 (6 bases). The sequenced sample consisted of CD8+ T cells from blood. The sequence was obtained from a woman aged 40 to 49 in good health. The DNA for the CDR3 is TGCGCCAGCAGCAATCCGACAGGAGCCAAAAACATTCAGTACTTC. It translates to CASSNPTGAKNIQYF.